These 10 T cell receptor beta chains originate from one sample sequenced in a study of post-analysis software for immune sequencing data. Study-wide points: There were about 5 TRBV segments more frequent in patients than controls, and TRBV5-6, TRBV5-1 and TRBV20-1 were among them.

Presence of unique molecular identifiers characterized the TCR beta cDNA libraries. One entry per CDR3 protein results from TCRdb running MiXCR on the PCR reads. Altogether about 460,000 distinct CDR3 sequences are present, over 35% being singletons, with the ten largest covering 9.5% to 13%. Their specific antigens are unknown. Sequenced: blood. These receptors all come from a girl aged 5-17 years with multiple sclerosis.

V usage is TRBV7-3 and J usage is TRBJ1-2; a possible D gene is TRBD1 (6 bases). Trimming left V 0 bases short and J 8 bases short, with 13 bases between. Germline V CDR1 and CDR2: SGHTA, FQGTGA. The CDR3 loop spans 14 amino acids. CDR3 region: CASSLTAGDDGYTF. For the CDR3, the DNA is TGTGCCAGCAGCTTAACGGCAGGGGATGACGGCTACACCTTC.

The chain couples TRBV6-2 or TRBV6-3 to TRBJ2-5, with D unclear. V dropped 5 bases and J dropped 1 base, with 8 bases sitting between them. The CDR3 extends over 13 amino acids. CDR1 and CDR2 (germline): MNHEY, SVGEGT. The CDR3 region is CASSRPTQETQYF. For the CDR3, the DNA is TGTGCCAGCAGTCGCCCTACCCAAGAGACCCAGTACTTC.

The CDR3 spells CATMADPTRNEQFF. As DNA, the CDR3 is TGTGCCACCATGGCCGACCCCACCCGGAATGAGCAGTTCTTC. The chain combines TRBV7-9 with TRBJ2-1; D is uncertain. The CDR3 extends over 14 amino acids. V was clipped by 10 bases and J by 7 bases, with 20 bases between them. From germline, CDR1 is SEHNR and CDR2 FQNEAQ (reference sequence).

The chain carries TRBV13 and TRBJ1-1, with a weak D call TRBD1 (5 bases). There are 15 residues in the CDR3. In germline, CDR1 is PRHDT, CDR2 FYEKMQ (reference sequence). The V end lost 6 bases, the J end lost 5 bases, and 19 bases lay between the germline ends. CDR3 region: CASRFTRARGTEAFF. CDR3 coding DNA: TGTGCCAGCAGATTTACCAGGGCTCGGGGAACTGAAGCTTTCTTT.

V gene TRBV20-1 combines with J gene TRBJ2-1, with TRBD2 matching 8 bases. Per germline, CDR1 DFQATT and CDR2 SNEGSKA (reference sequence). Trimming cost V 3 bases and J 5 bases; bases outside gene matches: 6. The CDR3 extends over 14 amino acids. The CDR3 protein is CSASGGGRNNEQFF. The CDR3 DNA reads TGCAGTGCTAGTGGGGGCGGGAGGAACAATGAGCAGTTCTTC.

CDR3 amino acids: CASSGTRPFYGYTF. The CDR3, as DNA: TGTGCCAGCAGCGGGACCCGACCCTTCTATGGCTACACCTTC. V gene TRBV28 combines with J gene TRBJ1-2; possibly TRBD1 for D (5 bases). CDR3 size: 14 residues. The V end was cut by 6 bases, the J end by 4 bases, with 15 bases between. Germline V gene data show CDR1 as MDHEN and CDR2 as SYDVKM.

The genes are TRBV4-1 and TRBJ1-5; D is ambiguous. The CDR3 totals 17 residues. Trimming stripped 1 base from V and 0 bases from J, with 13 bases between. Germline values: CDR1 MGHRA, CDR2 YSYEKL. DNA of the CDR3: TGCGCCAGCAGCCAAGTGGAGTCGGGTGGTAGCAATCAGCCCCAGCATTTT. The encoded protein is CASSQVESGGSNQPQHF.

J is TRBJ1-6 and V is TRBV20-1, with D maybe TRBD1 (5 bases). The CDR3 consists of 16 residues. The V gene lost 6 bases and the J gene lost 0 bases, with 15 bases spanning the gap. Germline V lookup: CDR1 DFQATT, CDR2 SNEGSKA (reference sequence). This CDR3 is CSATRDLPSYNSPLHF. The CDR3 region has the DNA TGCAGTGCAACTCGGGACCTTCCCTCCTATAATTCACCCCTCCACTTT.

CDR3 sequence reads: CASSLTGPDTQYF. The CDR3 nucleotides are TGTGCCAGCAGCCTGACGGGGCCAGATACGCAGTATTTT. The genes are TRBV3-1 and TRBJ2-3; the D gene could be TRBD1 or TRBD2 (5 bases each). V was trimmed by 4 bases and J by 4 bases, leaving 9 bases between them. Germline V gene lookup returns CDR1 LGHDT and CDR2 YNNKEL (reference sequence). The CDR3 runs to 13 residues.

The V and J genes are TRBV7-2 and TRBJ2-2; D possibly corresponds to TRBD1 (5 bases). Trimming left V 5 bases short and J 2 bases short, with 9 bases between. The CDR3 loop spans 14 amino acids. The germline V gene has CDR1 SGHTA and CDR2 FQGNSA. CDR3 in DNA: TGTGCCAGCAGCCCAGACAGAAACACCGGGGAGCTGTTTTTT. Translating it yields CASSPDRNTGELFF. Full variable domain (remainder filled in from reference TRBV7-2 and TRBJ2-2): GAGVSQSPSNKVTEKGKDVELRCDPISGHTALYWYRQSLGQGLEFLIYFQGNSAPDKSGLPSDRFSAERTGGSVSTLTIQRTQQEDSAVYLCASSPDRNTGELFFGEGSRLTVL.